The clone carrying this T cell receptor (beta chain) occurred a few times. The data are from a study of blood T cell repertoires in COVID-19. At the level of the study: Specimens from acute and convalescent COVID-19 originated in the United States, Italy and Spain. In each case, the material was cDNA or gDNA derived from T cells, B-cell-depleted T cells, or PBMCs.

As handled by the study authors: Reference gene primer amplification yielded estimated nucleated cell counts. Profiled with immunoSEQ multiplex PCR; TCRdb holds only in-frame clones, not every one. V and J calls and clone size are those listed in that table; D and trimming were worked out from the DNA. The table includes some 160,000 clones, over 70% detected once. Sequencing was performed on peripheral blood. The TCR originated in a man in his forties or fifties with active or convalescent COVID-19.

The CDR3 DNA is TGTGCCAGTCGTCCCGTGAGCGGGGCTAGCACAGATACGCAGTATTTT. Its translation is CASRPVSGASTDTQYF. The chain links TRBV19 to TRBJ2-3; 7 bases align to TRBD2. Germline CDR1 is LNHDA and CDR2 is SQIVND (reference sequence). V shed 8 bases, J shed 0 bases, and the junction held 11 bases outside the gene matches. The CDR3 sequence is 16 residues long.